This entry concerns a single T cell receptor (beta chain). Its antigen is not identified. Each cDNA held unique molecular identifiers, and template switching gave it a universal primer site. TCRdb recomputed calls from the 5' RACE reads with MiXCR, one row per CDR3 protein. The table shows approximately 220,000 distinct CDR3 sequences, with less than 9.5% occurring only once. Germline V gene sequence: CDR1 SGHTA, CDR2 FQGNSA. The CDR3 covers 15 residues. V was trimmed by 8 bases and J by 5 bases, leaving 18 bases between them. The data were taken from a study of identical twins. General observations from the study: Within twin pairs, the out-of-frame alpha sequences they shared showed excess low generation probability.

The sequenced sample was memory (CD45RO+) T cells sorted from blood. The rearrangement uses TRBV7-2 and TRBJ2-2; D may correspond to TRBD1 or TRBD2 (5 bases each). The TCR sequence derives from a woman between 18 and 29 years old in good health. CDR3 sequence reads: CASGLFQGGTGELFF. The CDR3 nucleotides are TGTGCCAGCGGACTGTTCCAGGGCGGAACCGGGGAGCTGTTTTTT.